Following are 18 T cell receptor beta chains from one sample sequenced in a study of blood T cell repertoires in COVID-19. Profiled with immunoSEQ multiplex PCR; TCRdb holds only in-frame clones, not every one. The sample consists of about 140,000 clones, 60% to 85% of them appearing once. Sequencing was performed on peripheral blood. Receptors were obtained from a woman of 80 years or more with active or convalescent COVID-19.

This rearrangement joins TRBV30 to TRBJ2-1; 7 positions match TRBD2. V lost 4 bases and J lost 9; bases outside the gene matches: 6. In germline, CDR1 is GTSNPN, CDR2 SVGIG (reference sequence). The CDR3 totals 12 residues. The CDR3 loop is CAWNSGVGEQFF. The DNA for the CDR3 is TGTGCCTGGAACAGCGGGGTTGGTGAGCAGTTCTTC. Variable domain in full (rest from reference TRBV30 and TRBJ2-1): SQTIHQWPATLVQPVGSPLSLECTVEGTSNPNLYWYRQAAGRGLQLLFYSVGIGQISSEVPQNLSASRPQDRQFILSSKKLLLSDSGFYLCAWNSGVGEQFFGPGTRLTVL.

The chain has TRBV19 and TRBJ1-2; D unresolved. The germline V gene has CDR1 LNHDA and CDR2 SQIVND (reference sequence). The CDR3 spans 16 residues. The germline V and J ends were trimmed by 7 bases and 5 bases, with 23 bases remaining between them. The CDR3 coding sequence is TGTGCCAGTACTTCAGCTTCGAACAGACGATCTTATGGCTACACCTTC. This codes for CASTSASNRRSYGYTF.

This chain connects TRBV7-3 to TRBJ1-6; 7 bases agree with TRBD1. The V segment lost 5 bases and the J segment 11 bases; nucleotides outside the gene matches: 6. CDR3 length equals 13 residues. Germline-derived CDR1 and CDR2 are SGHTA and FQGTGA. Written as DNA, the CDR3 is TGTGCCAGCAGCGTAGACAGGGATACACCCCTCCACTTT. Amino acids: CASSVDRDTPLHF.

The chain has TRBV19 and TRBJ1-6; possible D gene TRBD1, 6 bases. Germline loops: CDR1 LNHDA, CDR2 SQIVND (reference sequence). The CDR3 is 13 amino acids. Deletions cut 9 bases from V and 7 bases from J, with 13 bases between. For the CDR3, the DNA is TGTGCCAGCCAGGGGACGGGAAATTCACCCCTCCACTTT. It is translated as CASQGTGNSPLHF.

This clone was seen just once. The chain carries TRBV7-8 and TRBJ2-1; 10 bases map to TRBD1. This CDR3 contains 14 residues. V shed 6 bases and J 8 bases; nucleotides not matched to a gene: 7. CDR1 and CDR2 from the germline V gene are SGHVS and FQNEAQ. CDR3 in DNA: TGTGCCAGCAGAGTGGCGGGACAGGGGTATGAGCAGTTCTTC. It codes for CASRVAGQGYEQFF.

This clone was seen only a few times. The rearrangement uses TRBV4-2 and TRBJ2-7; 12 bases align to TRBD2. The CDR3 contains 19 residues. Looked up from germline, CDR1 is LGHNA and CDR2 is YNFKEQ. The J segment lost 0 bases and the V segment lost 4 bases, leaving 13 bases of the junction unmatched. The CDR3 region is CASSPWAASGGASSYEQYF. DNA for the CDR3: TGTGCCAGCAGCCCGTGGGCGGCTAGCGGGGGGGCGAGCTCCTACGAGCAGTACTTC.

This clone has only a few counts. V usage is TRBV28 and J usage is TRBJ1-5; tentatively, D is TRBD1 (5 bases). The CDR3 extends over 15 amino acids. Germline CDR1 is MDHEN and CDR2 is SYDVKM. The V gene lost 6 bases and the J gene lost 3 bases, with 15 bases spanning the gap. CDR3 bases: TGTGCCAGCAGGGAGGGGATCTTTCACAATCAGCCCCAGCATTTT. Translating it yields CASREGIFHNQPQHF.

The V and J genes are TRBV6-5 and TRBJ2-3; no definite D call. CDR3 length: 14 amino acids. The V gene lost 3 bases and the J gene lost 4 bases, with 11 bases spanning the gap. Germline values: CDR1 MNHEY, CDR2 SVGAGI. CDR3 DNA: TGTGCCAGCAGTTATTCCGTTCAGGCAGATACGCAGTATTTT. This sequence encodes CASSYSVQADTQYF.

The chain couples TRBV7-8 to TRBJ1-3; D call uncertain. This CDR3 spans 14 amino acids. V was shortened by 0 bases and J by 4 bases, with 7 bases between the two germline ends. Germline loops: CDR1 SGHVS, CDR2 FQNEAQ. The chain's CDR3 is CASSLARQGNTIYF. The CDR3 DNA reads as TGTGCCAGCAGCTTAGCGAGGCAGGGAAACACCATATATTTT.

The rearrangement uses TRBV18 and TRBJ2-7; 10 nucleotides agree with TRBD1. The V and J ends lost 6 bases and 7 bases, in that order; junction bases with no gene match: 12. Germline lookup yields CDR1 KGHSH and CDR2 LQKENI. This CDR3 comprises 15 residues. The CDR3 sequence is CASSPGQGTLIEQYF. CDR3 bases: TGTGCCAGCTCCCCGGGACAGGGGACGTTAATTGAGCAGTACTTC.

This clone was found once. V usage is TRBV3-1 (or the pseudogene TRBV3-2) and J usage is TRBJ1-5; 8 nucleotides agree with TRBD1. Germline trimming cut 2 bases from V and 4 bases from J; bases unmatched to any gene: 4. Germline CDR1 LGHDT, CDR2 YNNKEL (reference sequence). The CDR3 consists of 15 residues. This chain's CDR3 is CASSQSWDRNQPQHF. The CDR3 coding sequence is TGTGCCAGCAGCCAATCCTGGGACAGGAATCAGCCCCAGCATTTT.

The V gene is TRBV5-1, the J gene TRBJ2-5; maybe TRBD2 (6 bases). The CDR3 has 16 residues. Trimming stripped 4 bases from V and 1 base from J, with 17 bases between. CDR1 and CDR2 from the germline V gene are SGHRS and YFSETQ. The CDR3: CASSQQSLASQETQYF. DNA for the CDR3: TGCGCCAGCAGCCAACAAAGCCTAGCGTCCCAAGAGACCCAGTACTTC.

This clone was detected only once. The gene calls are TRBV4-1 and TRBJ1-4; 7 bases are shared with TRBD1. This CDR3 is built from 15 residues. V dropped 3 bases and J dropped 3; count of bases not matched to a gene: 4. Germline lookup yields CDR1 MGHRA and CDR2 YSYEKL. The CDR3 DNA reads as TGCGCCAGCAGCCAGCCGGGACAGTCTAATGAAAAACTGTTTTTT. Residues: CASSQPGQSNEKLFF.

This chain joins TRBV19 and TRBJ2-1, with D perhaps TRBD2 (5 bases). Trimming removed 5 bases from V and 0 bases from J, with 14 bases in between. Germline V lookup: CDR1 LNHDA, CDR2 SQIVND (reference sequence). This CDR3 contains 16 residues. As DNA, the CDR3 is TGTGCCAGTAGTGACCCCCGGGGAAGCTCCTACAATGAGCAGTTCTTC. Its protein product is CASSDPRGSSYNEQFF.

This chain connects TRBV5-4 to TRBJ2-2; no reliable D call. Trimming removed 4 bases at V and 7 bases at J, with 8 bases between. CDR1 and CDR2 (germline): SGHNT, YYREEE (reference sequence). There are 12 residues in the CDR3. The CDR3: CASSLGIGELFF. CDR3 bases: TGTGCCAGCAGCCTAGGTATCGGGGAGCTGTTTTTT.

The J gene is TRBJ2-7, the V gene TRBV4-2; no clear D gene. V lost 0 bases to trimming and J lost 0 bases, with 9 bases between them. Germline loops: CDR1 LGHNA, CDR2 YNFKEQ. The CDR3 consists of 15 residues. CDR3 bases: TGTGCCAGCAGCCAAGAGTGGGCAAGCTCCTACGAGCAGTACTTC. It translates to CASSQEWASSYEQYF.

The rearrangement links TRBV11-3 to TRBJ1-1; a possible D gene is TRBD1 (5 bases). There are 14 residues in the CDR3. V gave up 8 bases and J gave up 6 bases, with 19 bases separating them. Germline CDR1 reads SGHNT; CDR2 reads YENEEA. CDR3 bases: TGTGCCAGCTCGCCTCGGGGGGGGAGCGCTGAAGCTTTCTTT. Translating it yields CASSPRGGSAEAFF.

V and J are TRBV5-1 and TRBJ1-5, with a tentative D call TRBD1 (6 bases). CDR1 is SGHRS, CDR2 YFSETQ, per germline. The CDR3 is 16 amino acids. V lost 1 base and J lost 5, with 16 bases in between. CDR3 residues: CASSLWGGGDDQPQHF. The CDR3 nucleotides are TGCGCCAGCAGCTTGTGGGGCGGGGGCGACGATCAGCCCCAGCATTTT.